A single sample gave rise to the 22 T cell receptor beta chains below, sequenced in a study. Via MiXCR, TCRdb re-called the RT-PCR reads, giving one row per CDR3 protein. The data contain almost 700,000 distinct CDR3 sequences, approximately 15% of them singletons. Sequenced material: memory CD4+ T cells from blood. All receptors come from a female donor in good health, serving as a healthy control.

The rearrangement links TRBV5-4 to TRBJ2-1; possibly TRBD2 for D (6 bases). The germline CDR1 and CDR2 sequences are SGHNT and YYREEE (reference sequence). Between the trimmed V and J ends, which lost 3 bases and 4 bases, there was a span of 14 bases. The CDR3 is 15 residues long. The CDR3 loop reads CASSSPDRGYNEQFF. The CDR3 coding sequence is TGTGCCAGCAGCTCCCCCGATCGGGGGTACAATGAGCAGTTCTTC. Together with reference TRBV5-4 and TRBJ2-1, the CDR3 gives the full variable domain: ETGVTQSPTHLIKTRGQQVTLRCSSQSGHNTVSWYQQALGQGPQFIFQYYREEENGRGNFPPRFSGLQFPNYSSELNVNALELDDSALYLCASSSPDRGYNEQFFGPGTRLTVL.

Comment on this clonotype: The junction departs from germline at one end; a sequencing error may be responsible. The chain combines TRBV4-1 with TRBJ1-5, with a possible D match to TRBD1 (6 bases). Germline CDR1 is MGHRA and CDR2 is YSYEKL. This CDR3 comprises 15 residues. CDR3 nucleotides: TGCGCCAGCAGCCAGGAAGGGGGTTTCAATCTGCCCCAGCATTTT. Translation: CASSQEGGFNLPQHF.

This clonotype was detected ten times or more. The J gene is TRBJ2-2, the V gene TRBV12-3 or TRBV12-4; 8 bases are shared with TRBD1. The CDR3 extends over 14 amino acids. Unmatched junction bases numbered 4, after V lost 6 bases and J lost 4 bases. The DNA for the CDR3 is TGTGCCAGCAGCATTACAGGGGGCACCGGGGAGCTGTTTTTT. This translates into CASSITGGTGELFF.

This clonotype was seen only a few times. The chain uses TRBV24-1 and TRBJ1-2; D is uncertain. CDR3 length equals 14 residues. V shed 3 bases and J shed 0 bases, with 7 bases lying between them. CDR1 KGHDR and CDR2 SFDVKD come from the germline V gene. The DNA of the CDR3 is TGTGCCACCAGTGATGACTACGCTAACTATGGCTACACCTTC. This codes for CATSDDYANYGYTF.

The table lists this clonotype with a few counts. The chain recombines TRBV18 with TRBJ2-7; D not resolved. The germline V gene encodes CDR1 KGHSH and CDR2 LQKENI. V dropped 3 bases and J dropped 0 bases, with 9 bases sitting between them. This CDR3 has 14 residues. The CDR3 here is CASSPERHSYEQYF. The CDR3 nucleotides are TGTGCCAGCTCACCGGAGCGCCACTCCTACGAGCAGTACTTC.

The genes are TRBV5-4 and TRBJ2-5, with D perhaps matching TRBD1 or TRBD2 (5 bases each). The V and J ends lost 0 bases and 5 bases respectively, with 17 bases between them. CDR1 is SGHNT and CDR2 is YYREEE in the germline V gene (reference sequence). There are 16 residues in the CDR3. The CDR3 sequence: CASSLAKGTAVETQYF. CDR3 in DNA: TGTGCCAGCAGCTTGGCCAAGGGGACCGCTGTTGAGACCCAGTACTTC. Full variable domain (missing parts from reference TRBV5-4 and TRBJ2-5): ETGVTQSPTHLIKTRGQQVTLRCSSQSGHNTVSWYQQALGQGPQFIFQYYREEENGRGNFPPRFSGLQFPNYSSELNVNALELDDSALYLCASSLAKGTAVETQYFGPGTRLLVL.

This clonotype was recorded at least ten times. The V call is TRBV7-2, the J call TRBJ2-7; 7 bases align to TRBD1. Germline assignment: CDR1 SGHTA and CDR2 FQGNSA. The CDR3 runs to 15 residues. Trimming took 4 bases from V and 2 from J; bases not matched to a gene: 8. The CDR3 nucleotides read TGTGCCAGCAGCTCCCAGACAGGGACGGCCTACGAGCAGTACTTC. Its protein is CASSSQTGTAYEQYF.

This clonotype has ten or more counts. This rearrangement joins TRBV10-3 to TRBJ2-3; D is ambiguous. This CDR3 comprises 15 residues. Germline loops: CDR1 ENHRY, CDR2 SYGVKD. Trimming took off 5 bases at V and 2 bases at J, with 14 bases between the two ends. The CDR3, as DNA: TGTGCCATCAGTTCCGTACCGAGCCACACAGATACGCAGTATTTT. Translating gives CAISSVPSHTDTQYF.

The chain is built from TRBV28 and TRBJ1-2, with a tentative D call TRBD1 (6 bases). Trimming shortened V by 6 bases and J by 8 bases, and 19 bases separated the two germline ends. This CDR3 has 14 residues. CDR1 and CDR2 from the germline V gene are MDHEN and SYDVKM. CDR3 region: CASSLGQLSGGYTF. CDR3 coding DNA: TGTGCCAGCAGCCTCGGACAGTTATCTGGAGGCTACACCTTC.

Ten or more counts support this clonotype. The V gene is TRBV6-5, the J gene TRBJ1-3, with 7 bases identical to TRBD1. The CDR3 spans 14 residues. Trimming took 2 bases from V and 4 from J; bases not matched to a gene: 2. The V gene's germline CDR1 is MNHEY and CDR2 SVGAGI. The CDR3 sequence: CASSYGGQGNTIYF. The CDR3 nucleotides read TGTGCCAGCAGTTACGGGGGACAGGGAAACACCATATATTTT.

This clonotype was counted ten times or more. The chain combines TRBV7-2 with TRBJ2-3; 7 nucleotides line up with TRBD1. Germline V lookup: CDR1 SGHTA, CDR2 FQGNSA. CDR3 length equals 15 residues. V gave up 5 bases and J gave up 4 bases; unmatched junction bases: 9. The CDR3 protein is CASSRTGQRSDTQYF. Written as DNA, the CDR3 is TGTGCCAGCAGCCGGACAGGACAGAGGTCAGATACGCAGTATTTT. The full variable domain, completed using reference TRBV7-2 and TRBJ2-3, is GAGVSQSPSNKVTEKGKDVELRCDPISGHTALYWYRQSLGQGLEFLIYFQGNSAPDKSGLPSDRFSAERTGGSVSTLTIQRTQQEDSAVYLCASSRTGQRSDTQYFGPGTRLTVL.

This chain uses TRBV7-9 with TRBJ2-7; perhaps TRBD2 as D (5 bases). Trimming stripped 1 base from V and 9 bases from J, with 16 bases between. The CDR3 totals 14 residues. Germline-derived CDR1 and CDR2 are SEHNR and FQNEAQ (reference sequence). The CDR3 loop is CASSLDSGPGRQYF. Written as DNA, the CDR3 is TGTGCCAGCAGCTTAGACTCCGGTCCGGGGAGGCAGTACTTC.

The chain links TRBV12-3 or TRBV12-4 to TRBJ2-7; 8 nucleotides align to TRBD1. V was clipped by 5 bases and J by 6 bases; unmatched bases: 9. This CDR3 is built from 14 residues. The CDR3 DNA sequence: TGTGCCAGCAGTGACGACAGGGGAGAGCTCGAGCAGTACTTC. Amino acids: CASSDDRGELEQYF.

This clonotype came up many times. The V gene is TRBV20-1, the J gene TRBJ1-1; D is ambiguous. Trimming shortened V by 0 bases and J by 1 base, and 3 bases separated the two germline ends. Germline CDR1 DFQATT, CDR2 SNEGSKA (reference sequence). The CDR3 contains 12 residues. The CDR3 loop reads CSAREANTEAFF. DNA for the CDR3: TGCAGTGCTAGAGAGGCGAACACTGAAGCTTTCTTT.

This clonotype was observed a few times. The chain carries TRBV20-1 and TRBJ2-7, with 15 nucleotides matching TRBD2. Per the germline V gene, CDR1 is DFQATT and CDR2 is SNEGSKA (reference sequence). V was clipped by 0 bases and J by 2 bases; unmatched bases: 5. This CDR3 comprises 17 residues. The CDR3 region is CSARDNGLAGGTYEQYF. The CDR3 DNA is TGCAGTGCTAGAGACAATGGACTAGCGGGGGGGACCTACGAGCAGTACTTC.

This clonotype was seen ten or more times. This chain uses TRBV6-5 with TRBJ2-1, with 7 bases that match TRBD1. The CDR3 totals 16 residues. V gave up 4 bases and J gave up 8 bases; unmatched junction bases: 14. In germline, CDR1 is MNHEY, CDR2 SVGAGI. The CDR3 protein is CASSWRTGPLIDEQFF. The CDR3 nucleotides read TGTGCCAGCAGTTGGAGGACAGGACCCCTTATCGATGAGCAGTTCTTC.

This clonotype appeared many times. The genes are TRBV5-1 and TRBJ1-5, with 7 bases aligning to TRBD1. The length of the CDR3 is 14 residues. Germline CDR1 SGHRS, CDR2 YFSETQ. Trimming at V came to 5 bases and at J to 2 bases, leaving 4 bases not matched to a gene. This CDR3 reads CASSEGGGNQPQHF. The CDR3, as DNA: TGCGCCAGCAGTGAAGGGGGCGGCAATCAGCCCCAGCATTTT.

The rearrangement joins TRBV6-5 to TRBJ1-1; D not certain. CDR3 size: 13 residues. The germline CDR1 and CDR2 sequences are MNHEY and SVGAGI. The V and J ends lost 5 bases and 4 bases respectively, with 11 bases between them. The CDR3 DNA follows: TGTGCCAGCAGTGGCAGCGGGAGCACTGAAGCTTTCTTT. The encoded protein is CASSGSGSTEAFF.

The sample holds a few counts of this clonotype. V is TRBV12-3 or TRBV12-4 and J is TRBJ1-2, with TRBD1 matching over 9 bases. The trim removed 7 bases at V and 10 bases at J, leaving 10 bases unmatched. The CDR3 is 13 residues long. CDR3: CASTTDRGIFYTF. Written as DNA, the CDR3 is TGTGCCAGCACCACGGACAGGGGAATTTTCTACACCTTC.

This clonotype was counted between two and nine times. The J gene is TRBJ2-3, the V gene TRBV2; D possibly corresponds to TRBD2 (6 bases). The V gene's germline CDR1 is SNHLY and CDR2 FYNNEI. Between the trimmed V and J ends, which lost 9 bases and 1 base, there was a span of 14 bases. This CDR3 comprises 14 residues. Here the CDR3 DNA reads TGTGCCAGTCAGTGGCCGGGGGGCACAGATACGCAGTATTTT. Translated, it gives CASQWPGGTDTQYF.

The table lists this clonotype with a few counts. The chain joins TRBV6-2 or TRBV6-3 to TRBJ2-1; TRBD2 matches at 13 bases. V shed 5 bases and J 11 bases; nucleotides not matched to a gene: 3. Germline CDR1 MNHEY, CDR2 SVGEGT. The CDR3 length is 13 residues. Here the CDR3 DNA reads TGTGCCAGCAGTACGGGACTAGCGGGACAGCAGTTCTTC. This gives the protein CASSTGLAGQQFF.

There are a few counts of this clonotype. This chain joins TRBV5-1 and TRBJ2-1; tentatively, D is TRBD2 (5 bases). Per the germline V gene, CDR1 is SGHRS and CDR2 is YFSETQ. Between the trimmed V and J ends, which lost 7 bases and 7 bases, there was a span of 15 bases. There are 13 residues in the CDR3. The CDR3 reads CASEERRGNEQFF. CDR3 coding DNA: TGCGCCAGCGAAGAAAGGCGAGGGAATGAGCAGTTCTTC.